The T cell receptor (beta chain) under discussion was sequenced for a study of cytomegalovirus exposure and HLA in healthy donors listed by TCRdb under 2017. For context, the study as a whole: According to a later analysis, one platform produced both the 110 or so validation repertoires and the 670 or so repertoires of the first cohort. The study combined high-throughput TCR immunosequencing, statistical association of individual TCRs with disease status, and machine learning to predict cytomegalovirus infection status. A separate validation cohort of roughly 130 different subjects was used in addition to the approximately 700-subject first cohort. The study aimed to test whether cataloging public T cell receptors could reveal signatures of past pathogen exposure. Results and caveats for the whole study, not just this receptor: Cytomegalovirus status was reported to be diagnosed by the classifier with high specificity and sensitivity in both the original and validation cohorts. In a later analysis, TCRs clustered in the first cohort were found to also tend to co-occur in the 100 to 150 validation repertoires, with 85% to 95% of cluster scores above 0. Most TCR sequences were observed very rarely across donors, whereas some public TCRs were present in many individuals. According to the authors, the approach could potentially be generalized to other disease states and immunological phenotypes. In the study, about 150 TCR beta chains were listed as associated with cytomegalovirus. A later analysis had no HLA typing for the validation cohort, so co-occurrence there was scored across all 130 or so repertoires. In vitro tests confirmed that a few of the cytomegalovirus-associated TCR beta chains recognize cytomegalovirus antigens.

The library was generated by the immunoSEQ multiplex PCR assay. In the original analysis: A statistical classification framework was built for diagnosing cytomegalovirus status from the catalog of TCR beta chain sequences. In its TCRdb copy, this immuneACCESS table keeps in-frame sequences only and misses some clones. Where compared with another copy, unresolved V genes explain less than half of these, and the others have no known cause. That table supplies the V and J calls and clone size; D and trimming were determined from the DNA. This sample lists more than 110,000 clones; approximately 85% were detected once. In total, the top ten clones hold about 1.5% of the sample. Comments on this clone: The antigen it binds to is not known. No much larger clonotype is one base removed from it; base qualities were not supplied.

Separate from the roughly 650-subject first cohort, the validation cohort of about 110 subjects was the group to which the donors belonged. Reading the germline V gene gives CDR1 SGDLS and CDR2 YYNGEE. Trimming takes 4 bases from V and 5 bases from J, and the germline ends sit 13 bases apart. The CDR3 holds 13 amino acids from the cysteine to the phenylalanine. Solely the CDR3 DNA is kept, with 39 bases framed from the first base. The sequence came from a woman aged 30 to 39 in good health and CMV-seronegative. The chain employs TRBV9 and TRBJ2-7, with no D gene named confidently. The sample consisted of PBMCs. Here is the DNA: TGTGCCAGCAGCTCTCGACCGAGCGACGAGCAGTACTTC. Its translation reads: CASSSRPSDEQYF.